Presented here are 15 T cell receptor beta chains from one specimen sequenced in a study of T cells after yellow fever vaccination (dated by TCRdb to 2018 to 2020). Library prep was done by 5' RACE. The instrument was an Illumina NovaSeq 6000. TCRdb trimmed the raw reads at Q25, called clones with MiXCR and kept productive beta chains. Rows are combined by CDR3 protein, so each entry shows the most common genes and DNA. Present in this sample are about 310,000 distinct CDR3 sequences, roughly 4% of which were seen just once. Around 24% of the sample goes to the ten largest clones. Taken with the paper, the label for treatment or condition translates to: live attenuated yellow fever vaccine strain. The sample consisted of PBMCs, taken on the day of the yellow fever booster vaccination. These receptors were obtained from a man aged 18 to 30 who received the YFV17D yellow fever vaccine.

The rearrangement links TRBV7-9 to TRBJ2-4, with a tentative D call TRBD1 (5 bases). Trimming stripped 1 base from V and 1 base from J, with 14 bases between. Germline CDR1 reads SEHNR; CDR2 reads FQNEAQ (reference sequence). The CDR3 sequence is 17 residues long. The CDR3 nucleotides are TGTGCCAGCAGCTTAGGTTCAGGGTCCCTGGCCAAAAACATTCAGTACTTC. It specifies CASSLGSGSLAKNIQYF.

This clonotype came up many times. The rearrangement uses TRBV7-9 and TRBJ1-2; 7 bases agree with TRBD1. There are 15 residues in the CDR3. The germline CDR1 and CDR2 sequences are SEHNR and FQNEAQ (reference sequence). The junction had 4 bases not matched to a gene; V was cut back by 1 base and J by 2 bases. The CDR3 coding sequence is TGTGCCAGCAGCTTAGGGGGACAGAGGAACTATGGCTACACCTTC. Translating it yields CASSLGGQRNYGYTF.

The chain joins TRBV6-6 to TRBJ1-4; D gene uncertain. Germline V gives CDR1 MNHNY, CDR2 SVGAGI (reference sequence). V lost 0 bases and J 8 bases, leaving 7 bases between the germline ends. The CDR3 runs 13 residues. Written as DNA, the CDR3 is TGTGCCAGCAGTTACTCGAAAGGGGAAAAACTGTTTTTT. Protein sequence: CASSYSKGEKLFF.

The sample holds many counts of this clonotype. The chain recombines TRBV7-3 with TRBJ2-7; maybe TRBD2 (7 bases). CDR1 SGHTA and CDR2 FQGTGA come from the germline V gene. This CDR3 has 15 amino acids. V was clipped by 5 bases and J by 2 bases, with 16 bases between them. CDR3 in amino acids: CASSPKGGRPYEQYF. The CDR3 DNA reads TGTGCCAGCAGCCCCAAGGGGGGGCGACCCTACGAGCAGTACTTC.

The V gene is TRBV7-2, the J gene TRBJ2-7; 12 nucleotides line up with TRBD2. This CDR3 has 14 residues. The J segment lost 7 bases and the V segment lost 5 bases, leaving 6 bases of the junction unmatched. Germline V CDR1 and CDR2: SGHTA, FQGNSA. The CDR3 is CASSPLAGGVEQYV. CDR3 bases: TGTGCCAGCAGCCCGCTAGCGGGGGGGGTAGAGCAGTACGTC.

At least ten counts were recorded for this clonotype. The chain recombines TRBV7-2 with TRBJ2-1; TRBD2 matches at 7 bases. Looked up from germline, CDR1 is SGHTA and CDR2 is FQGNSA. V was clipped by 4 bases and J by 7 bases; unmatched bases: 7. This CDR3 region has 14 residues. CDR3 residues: CASSSRLAHNEQFF. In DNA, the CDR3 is TGTGCCAGCAGCTCCAGACTAGCCCATAATGAGCAGTTCTTC.

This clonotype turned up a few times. Written as DNA, the CDR3 is TGTGCCAGCAGTTGGGACAGCGGGGTTTATAGCAATCAGCCCCAGCATTTT. Its translation: CASSWDSGVYSNQPQHF. The chain combines TRBV12-3 or TRBV12-4 with TRBJ1-5; the match to TRBD1 covers 7 bases. V was clipped by 4 bases and J by 0 bases; unmatched bases: 9. This CDR3 contains 17 residues.

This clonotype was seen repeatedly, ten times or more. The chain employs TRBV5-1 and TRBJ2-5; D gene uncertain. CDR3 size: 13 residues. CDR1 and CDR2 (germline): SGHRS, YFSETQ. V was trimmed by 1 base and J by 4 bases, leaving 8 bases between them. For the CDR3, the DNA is TGCGCCAGCAGCTTGAGGCCTCCAGAGACCCAGTACTTC. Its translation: CASSLRPPETQYF.

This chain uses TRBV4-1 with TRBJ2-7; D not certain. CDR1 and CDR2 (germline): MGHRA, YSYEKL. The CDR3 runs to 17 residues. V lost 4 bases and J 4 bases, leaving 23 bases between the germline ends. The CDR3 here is CASSPGWGLRYRYEQYV. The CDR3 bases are TGCGCCAGCAGCCCCGGGTGGGGTTTGCGATATAGATACGAGCAGTACGTC.

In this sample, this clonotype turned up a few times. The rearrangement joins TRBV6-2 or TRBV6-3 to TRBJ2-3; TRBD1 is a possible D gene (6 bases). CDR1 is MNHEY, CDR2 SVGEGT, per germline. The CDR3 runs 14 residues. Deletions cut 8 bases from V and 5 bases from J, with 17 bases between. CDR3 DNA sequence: TGTGCCAGCCGAAGAGGGAGCAGGGGAGATACGCAGTATTTT. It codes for CASRRGSRGDTQYF.

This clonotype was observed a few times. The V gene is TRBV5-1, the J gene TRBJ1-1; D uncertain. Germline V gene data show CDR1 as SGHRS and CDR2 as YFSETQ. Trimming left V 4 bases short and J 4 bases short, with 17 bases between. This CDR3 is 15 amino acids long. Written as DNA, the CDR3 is TGCGCCAGCAGCCCGGCCCACCCTTCGTCCACTGAAGCTTTCTTT. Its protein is CASSPAHPSSTEAFF.

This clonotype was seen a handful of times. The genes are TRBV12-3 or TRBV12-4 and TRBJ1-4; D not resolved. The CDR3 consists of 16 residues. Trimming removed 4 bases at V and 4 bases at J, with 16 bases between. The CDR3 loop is CASSSWTDSSNEKLFF. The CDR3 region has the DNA TGTGCCAGCAGTTCCTGGACCGATTCGAGTAATGAAAAACTGTTTTTT.

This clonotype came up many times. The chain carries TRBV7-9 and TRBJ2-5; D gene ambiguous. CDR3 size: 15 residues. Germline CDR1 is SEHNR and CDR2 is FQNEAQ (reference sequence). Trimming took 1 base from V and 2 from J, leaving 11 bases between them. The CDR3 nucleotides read TGTGCCAGCAGCTTAGACCGGGTTCCGCAAGAGACCCAGTACTTC. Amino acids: CASSLDRVPQETQYF.

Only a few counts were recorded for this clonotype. This CDR3 is CSASRVHSTGELFF. The CDR3 DNA reads as TGCAGTGCTAGCCGGGTACATTCCACCGGGGAGCTGTTTTTT. The chain joins TRBV20-1 to TRBJ2-2; D is unresolved. With 3 bases removed from V and 4 bases from J, the gap between germline ends came to 12 bases. CDR1 and CDR2 from the germline V gene are DFQATT and SNEGSKA (reference sequence). The CDR3 consists of 14 residues.

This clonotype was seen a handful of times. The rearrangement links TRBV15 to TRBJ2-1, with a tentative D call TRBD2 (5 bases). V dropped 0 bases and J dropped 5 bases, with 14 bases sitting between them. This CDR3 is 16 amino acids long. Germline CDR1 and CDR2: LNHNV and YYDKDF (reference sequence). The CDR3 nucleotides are TGTGCCACCAGCAGAGACTTCCAACTGGGAGACAATGAGCAGTTCTTC. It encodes CATSRDFQLGDNEQFF.